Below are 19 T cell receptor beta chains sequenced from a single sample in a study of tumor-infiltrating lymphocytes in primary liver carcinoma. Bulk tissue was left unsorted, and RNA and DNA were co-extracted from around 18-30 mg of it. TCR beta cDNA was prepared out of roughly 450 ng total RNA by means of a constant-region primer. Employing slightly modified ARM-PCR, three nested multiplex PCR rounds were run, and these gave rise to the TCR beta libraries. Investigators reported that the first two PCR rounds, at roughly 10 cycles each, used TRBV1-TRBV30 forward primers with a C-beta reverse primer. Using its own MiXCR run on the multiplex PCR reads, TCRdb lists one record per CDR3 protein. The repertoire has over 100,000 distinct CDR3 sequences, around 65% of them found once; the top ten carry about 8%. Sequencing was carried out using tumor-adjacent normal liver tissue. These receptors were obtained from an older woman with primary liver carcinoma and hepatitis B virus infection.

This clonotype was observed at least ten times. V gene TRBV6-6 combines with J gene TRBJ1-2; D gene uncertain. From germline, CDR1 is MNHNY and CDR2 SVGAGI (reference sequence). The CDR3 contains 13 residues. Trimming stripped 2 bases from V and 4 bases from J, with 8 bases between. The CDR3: CASSYRVLYGYTF. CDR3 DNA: TGTGCCAGCAGTTACAGGGTTCTCTATGGCTACACCTTC.

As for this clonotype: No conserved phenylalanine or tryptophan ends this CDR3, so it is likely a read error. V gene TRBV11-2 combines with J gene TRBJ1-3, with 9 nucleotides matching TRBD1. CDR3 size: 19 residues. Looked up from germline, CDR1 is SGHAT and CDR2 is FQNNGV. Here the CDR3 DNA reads TGTGTCAGCAGCTCACGCCCGGACAGGGGAGTGTACCCTGGAAACACCATATATTCT. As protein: CVSSSRPDRGVYPGNTIYS.

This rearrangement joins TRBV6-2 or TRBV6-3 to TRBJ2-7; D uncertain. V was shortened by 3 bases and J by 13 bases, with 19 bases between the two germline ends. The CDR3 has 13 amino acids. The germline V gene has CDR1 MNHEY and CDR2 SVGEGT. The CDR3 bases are TGTGCCAGCAGTTATCTCCGGGCCTACGGGCAATACTTC. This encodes CASSYLRAYGQYF.

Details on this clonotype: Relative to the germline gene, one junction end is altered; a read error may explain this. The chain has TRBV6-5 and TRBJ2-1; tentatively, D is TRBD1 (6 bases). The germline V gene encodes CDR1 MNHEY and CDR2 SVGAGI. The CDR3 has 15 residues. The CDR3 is CVSSLRGGSYNEQFF. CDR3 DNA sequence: TGTGTCAGCAGCCTCCGAGGGGGCTCCTACAATGAGCAGTTCTTC.

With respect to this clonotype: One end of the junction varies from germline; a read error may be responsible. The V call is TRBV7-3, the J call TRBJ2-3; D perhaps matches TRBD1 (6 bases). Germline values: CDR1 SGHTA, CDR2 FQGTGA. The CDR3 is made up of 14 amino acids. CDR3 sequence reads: CPSSPDRTTDTQYF. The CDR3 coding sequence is TGTCCCAGCAGCCCAGACAGGACCACAGATACACAGTATTTT.

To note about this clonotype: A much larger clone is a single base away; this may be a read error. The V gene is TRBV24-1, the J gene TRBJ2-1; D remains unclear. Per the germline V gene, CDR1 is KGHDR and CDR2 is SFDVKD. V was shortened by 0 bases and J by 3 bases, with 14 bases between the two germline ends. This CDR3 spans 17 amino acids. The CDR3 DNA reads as TGTGCCACCAGTGATTTGACTCCGAGTTTATTCTACAATGAGCAGTTCTTC. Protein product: CATSDLTPSLFYNEQFF.

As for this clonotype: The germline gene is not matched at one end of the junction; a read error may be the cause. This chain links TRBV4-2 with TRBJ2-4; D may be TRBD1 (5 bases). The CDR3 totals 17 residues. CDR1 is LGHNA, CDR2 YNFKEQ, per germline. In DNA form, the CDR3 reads TGTGCCAGCAGCCAAGTATCTCGGACAACGAGCAAAATCATTCAGTATTTC. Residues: CASSQVSRTTSKIIQYF.

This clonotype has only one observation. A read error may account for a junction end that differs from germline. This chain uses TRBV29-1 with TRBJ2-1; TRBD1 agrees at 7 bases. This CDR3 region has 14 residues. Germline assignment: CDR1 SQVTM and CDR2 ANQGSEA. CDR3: CSVARGQQCNEQFF. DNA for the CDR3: TGCAGTGTTGCGAGGGGACAGCAATGCAATGAGCAGTTCTTC.

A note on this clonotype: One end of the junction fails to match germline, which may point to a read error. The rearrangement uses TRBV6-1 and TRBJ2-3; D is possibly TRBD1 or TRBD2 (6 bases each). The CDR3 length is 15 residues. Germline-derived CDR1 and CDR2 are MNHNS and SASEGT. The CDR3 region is CASSDGGFHTDTQYF. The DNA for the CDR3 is TGCGCCAGCAGTGACGGGGGCTTTCATACGGATACACAGTATTTT.

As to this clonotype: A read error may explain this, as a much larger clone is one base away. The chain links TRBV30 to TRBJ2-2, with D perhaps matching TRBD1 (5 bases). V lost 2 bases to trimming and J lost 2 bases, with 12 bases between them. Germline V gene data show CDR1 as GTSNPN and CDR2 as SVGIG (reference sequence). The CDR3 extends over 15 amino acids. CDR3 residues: CAWSTMGLNTGELFF. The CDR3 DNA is TGTGCCTGGAGTACCATGGGGCTCAACACCGGGGAGCTGTTTTTT. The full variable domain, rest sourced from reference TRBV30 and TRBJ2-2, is SQTIHQWPATLVQPVGSPLSLECTVEGTSNPNLYWYRQAAGRGLQLLFYSVGIGQISSEVPQNLSASRPQDRQFILSSKKLLLSDSGFYLCAWSTMGLNTGELFFGEGSRLTVL.

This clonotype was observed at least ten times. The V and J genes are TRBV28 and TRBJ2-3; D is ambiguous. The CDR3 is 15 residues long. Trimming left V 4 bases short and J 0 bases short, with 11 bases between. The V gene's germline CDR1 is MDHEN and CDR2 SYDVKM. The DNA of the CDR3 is TGTGCCAGCAGTTCCCCGGGTAAAAGCACAGATACGCAGTATTTT. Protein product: CASSSPGKSTDTQYF.

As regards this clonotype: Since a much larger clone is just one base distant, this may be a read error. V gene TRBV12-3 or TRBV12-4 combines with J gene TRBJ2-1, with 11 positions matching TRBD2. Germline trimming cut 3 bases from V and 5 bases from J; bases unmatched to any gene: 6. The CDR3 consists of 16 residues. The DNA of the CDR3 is TGTGCCAGCAGTTTTTTGGTTAGCGGGAGGGACAATGAGCAGTTCTTC. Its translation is CASSFLVSGRDNEQFF.

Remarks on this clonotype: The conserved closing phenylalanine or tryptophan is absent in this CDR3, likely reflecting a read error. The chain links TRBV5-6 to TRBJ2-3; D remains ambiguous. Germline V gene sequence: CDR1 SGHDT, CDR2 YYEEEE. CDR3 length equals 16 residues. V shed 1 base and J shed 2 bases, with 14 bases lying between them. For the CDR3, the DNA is TGTGCCAGCAGCTTGTTAGGCACCTCTAACACAGATACGCAGTATCTT. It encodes CASSLLGTSNTDTQYL.

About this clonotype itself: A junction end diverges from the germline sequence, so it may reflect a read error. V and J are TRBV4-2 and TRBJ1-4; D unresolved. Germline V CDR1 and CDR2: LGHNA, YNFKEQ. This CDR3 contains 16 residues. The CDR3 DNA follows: TGTGCCAGCAGTCAAGATCAGGTCACAACTAATGAAAAACTGTTTTTT. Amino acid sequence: CASSQDQVTTNEKLFF.

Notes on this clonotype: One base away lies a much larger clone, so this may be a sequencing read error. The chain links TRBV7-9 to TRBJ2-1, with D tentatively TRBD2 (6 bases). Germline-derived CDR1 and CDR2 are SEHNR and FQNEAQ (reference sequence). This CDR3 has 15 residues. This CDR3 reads CVSSIRVAGYSEQFF. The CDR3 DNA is TGTGTCAGCAGCATTAGGGTTGCGGGATACAGTGAGCAGTTCTTC.

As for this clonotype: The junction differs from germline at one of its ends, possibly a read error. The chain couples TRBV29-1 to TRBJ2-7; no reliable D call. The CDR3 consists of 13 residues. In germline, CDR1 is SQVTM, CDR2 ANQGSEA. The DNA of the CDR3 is TGCAGAGTTGAACCCAGCTCTAGAGGCGAGCAATACTTC. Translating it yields CRVEPSSRGEQYF.

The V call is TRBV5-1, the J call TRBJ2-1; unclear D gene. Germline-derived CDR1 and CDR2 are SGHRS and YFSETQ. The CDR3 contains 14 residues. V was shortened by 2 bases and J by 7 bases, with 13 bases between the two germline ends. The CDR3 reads CASSFSESRNEQFF. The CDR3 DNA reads TGCGCCAGCAGCTTCAGCGAGAGTAGGAATGAGCAGTTCTTC.

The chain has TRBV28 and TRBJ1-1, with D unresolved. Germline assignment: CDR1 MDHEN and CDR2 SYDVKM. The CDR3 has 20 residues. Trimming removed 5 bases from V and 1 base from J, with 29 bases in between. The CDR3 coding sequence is TGTGCCAGCAGTCTTTGGGGAAGATCGGGCCTCTCATGGGGGAACACTGAAGCTTTCTTT. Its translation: CASSLWGRSGLSWGNTEAFF.

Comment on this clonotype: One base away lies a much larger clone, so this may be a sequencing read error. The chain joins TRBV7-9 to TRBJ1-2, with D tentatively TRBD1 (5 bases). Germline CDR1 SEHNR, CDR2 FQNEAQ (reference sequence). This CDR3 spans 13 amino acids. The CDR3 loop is CASSWQGDYGYIF. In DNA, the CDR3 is TGTGCCAGCAGCTGGCAGGGAGACTATGGCTACATCTTC.